This T cell receptor (beta chain) was identified during a study of CD8+ T cells in alopecia areata. Sequencing templates came from extracted RNA that was reverse transcribed into cDNA. The data were produced by immunoSEQ multiplex PCR, yet TCRdb's version contains in-frame clones alone and is incomplete. This sample yields 130,000 to 150,000 clones, of which less than 75% are seen a single time; roughly a third belongs to the top ten. Points from the study as a whole: An increase in clonality over normal scalp was evident in lesional scalp, especially alopecia totalis/universalis. Scalp data also include sequences from resident alphabeta T cells of normal skin. TCR sharing was clearer in mice than between patients, perhaps partly owing to patient HLA diversity.

As concerns this clone: Its antigen is not known. A single base separates this from a much larger clone, so it may be a read error.

PBMCs, the starting material, were the source of sorted CD4+ and CD8+ T cells. The CDR3 runs to 11 residues. Looked up from germline, CDR1 is MNHEY and CDR2 is SVGAGI. Between the trimmed V and J ends, which lost 8 bases and 1 base, there was a span of 6 bases. Specimen: CD8+ T cells sorted from blood. J is TRBJ2-7 and V is TRBV6-5; TRBD2 is a possible D gene (5 bases). The clonotype comes from a human donor in good health. CDR3 region: CASGLSYEQYF. In DNA form, the CDR3 reads TGTGCCAGCGGACTTTCCTACGAGCAGTACTTC.